A single sample is the source of the 10 T cell receptor beta chains below, sequenced in a study of blood T cell repertoires in COVID-19. Generated by immunoSEQ multiplex PCR, the TCRdb table keeps only in-frame clones and is missing some. This repertoire shows 310,000 or so clones, roughly 92% found once; its top ten account for 2.2%. The specimen sequenced was peripheral blood. All receptors derive from a woman aged 25 to 39 with COVID-19, enrolled during active disease.

The V call is TRBV7-9, the J call TRBJ1-6; the D gene is possibly TRBD1 (5 bases). The V gene's germline CDR1 is SEHNR and CDR2 FQNEAQ (reference sequence). The CDR3 extends over 12 amino acids. V was shortened by 7 bases and J by 7 bases, with 8 bases between the two germline ends. The CDR3 reads CASTQENSPLHF. DNA for the CDR3: TGTGCCAGCACACAGGAGAATTCACCCCTCCACTTT.

The rearrangement joins TRBV18 to TRBJ2-5; no clear D gene. Germline lookup yields CDR1 KGHSH and CDR2 LQKENI. The CDR3 has 13 amino acids. V lost 0 bases and J 4 bases, leaving 6 bases between the germline ends. In DNA, the CDR3 is TGTGCCAGCTCACCACCGAGCGTAGAGACCCAGTACTTC. Amino acid sequence: CASSPPSVETQYF.

The rearrangement uses TRBV6-1 and TRBJ2-5, with 11 bases lining up with TRBD2. CDR1 and CDR2 (germline): MNHNS, SASEGT. Germline trimming cut 2 bases from V and 4 bases from J; bases unmatched to any gene: 6. CDR3 size: 16 residues. The CDR3 nucleotides are TGTGCCAGCAGTGAACAGACTAGCGGGAAGGGAGAGACCCAGTACTTC. It translates to CASSEQTSGKGETQYF.

The chain uses TRBV5-1 and TRBJ1-2, with 9 bases aligning to TRBD1. This CDR3 is 15 amino acids long. Per the germline V gene, CDR1 is SGHRS and CDR2 is YFSETQ. V gave up 4 bases and J gave up 4 bases; unmatched junction bases: 8. For the CDR3, the DNA is TGCGCCAGCAGCCCACCAATGACAGGGGGCTATGGCTACACCTTC. Its translation: CASSPPMTGGYGYTF.

The rearrangement joins TRBV6-1 to TRBJ1-4; 11 nucleotides align to TRBD1. V gave up 2 bases and J gave up 5 bases; unmatched junction bases: 1. The CDR3 spans 15 residues. CDR1 MNHNS and CDR2 SASEGT come from the germline V gene. CDR3 DNA: TGTGCCAGCAGTGAACGGGACAGGGGGAATGAAAAACTGTTTTTT. Translation: CASSERDRGNEKLFF.

The genes are TRBV2 and TRBJ2-4; TRBD2 is a possible D gene (5 bases). CDR1 is SNHLY, CDR2 FYNNEI, per germline. This CDR3 spans 13 amino acids. V was shortened by 6 bases and J by 9 bases, with 15 bases between the two germline ends. The CDR3 coding sequence is TGTGCCAGCAGCGCTAGCAATAAGGGCATTCAGTACTTC. This sequence encodes CASSASNKGIQYF.

This chain uses TRBV7-9 with TRBJ1-1; TRBD1 matches at 10 bases. The germline V gene has CDR1 SEHNR and CDR2 FQNEAQ (reference sequence). V lost 3 bases to trimming and J lost 1 base; unmatched junction nucleotides: 2. The length of the CDR3 is 15 residues. The CDR3 region has the DNA TGTGCCAGCAGCTTGCGGACAGGGGGGAACACTGAAGCTTTCTTT. This encodes CASSLRTGGNTEAFF.

The chain is built from TRBV5-4 and TRBJ1-1, with 8 bases identical to TRBD1. The CDR3 has 14 residues. Germline values: CDR1 SGHNT, CDR2 YYREEE (reference sequence). V lost 0 bases to trimming and J lost 5 bases; unmatched junction nucleotides: 3. The CDR3 bases are TGTGCCAGCAGCTTGGACAGGGGGAGGACTGAAGCTTTCTTT. It specifies CASSLDRGRTEAFF.

The chain couples TRBV10-3 to TRBJ2-5, with 9 bases identical to TRBD1. V shed 6 bases and J 5 bases; nucleotides not matched to a gene: 13. The CDR3 has 16 amino acids. Germline CDR1 and CDR2: ENHRY and SYGVKD. Here the CDR3 DNA reads TGTGCCATCAGGCCGGGACAGGGAAAGGGGAAGGAGACCCAGTACTTC. Translating it yields CAIRPGQGKGKETQYF.

J is TRBJ1-6 and V is TRBV28; perhaps TRBD1 as D (5 bases). CDR1 is MDHEN and CDR2 is SYDVKM in the germline V gene. V gave up 4 bases and J gave up 0 bases, with 10 bases separating them. There are 16 residues in the CDR3. The CDR3 DNA reads TGTGCCAGCAGTTCCGGAACAGGCTCCTATAATTCACCCCTCCACTTT. This translates into CASSSGTGSYNSPLHF.